This T cell receptor (beta chain) was sequenced for a study of identical twins. Whole-study findings and limits: Beta clonotypes that were abundant in cord blood contained fewer insertions, a pattern absent from memory repertoires.

Regarding this clonotype: Its target is unknown.

Germline loops: CDR1 SGHDT, CDR2 YYEEEE. The CDR3 loop spans 16 amino acids. The germline V and J ends were trimmed by 4 bases and 0 bases, with 14 bases remaining between them. Carrying unique molecular identifiers, the cDNA also gained a universal primer site through template switching. MiXCR, run by TCRdb on the 5' RACE reads, gives a single entry per CDR3 protein. The table has around 100,000 distinct CDR3 sequences, 5.9% seen once. The chain is built from TRBV5-6 and TRBJ2-1, with a possible D match to TRBD2 (6 bases). The sequence derives from a woman aged 45-59 years in good health. The sequenced material came from memory T cells sorted from blood. Here the CDR3 reads CASSPPGAGSYNEQFF. The CDR3 DNA reads as TGTGCCAGCAGCCCTCCAGGAGCGGGCTCCTACAATGAGCAGTTCTTC.